This record concerns one TCR beta chain sequence. This sample is part of a study of T cells in Graves' hyperthyroidism and ophthalmopathy. CDR1 and CDR2 (germline): MNHEY, SVGEGT. The length of the CDR3 is 16 residues. The J segment lost 4 bases and the V segment lost 6 bases, leaving 10 bases of the junction unmatched. Patients counted as stable if ophthalmopathy did not develop within 18 months. Lactation, pregnancy, other autoimmune disease or uncontrolled infection excluded patients. The CDR3 regions of TCR beta were amplified from RNA transcripts. The HTBI set primed first-round TCR CDR3 RT-PCR. TCRdb reprocessed the multiplex PCR reads via MiXCR and lists one record per CDR3 protein. The table has fewer than 550,000 distinct CDR3 sequences, about a sixth seen once.

The gene calls are TRBV6-2 or TRBV6-3 and TRBJ2-1; 9 nucleotides agree with TRBD2. The receptor's source is a woman aged 18-29 years with Graves' hyperthyroidism. Sequencing input: blood. The chain's CDR3 is CASSEGRGGGYNEQFF. Written as DNA, the CDR3 is TGTGCCAGCAGCGAAGGTCGCGGGGGGGGATACAATGAGCAGTTCTTC.